These 16 T cell receptor beta chains were all obtained from the same sample, sequenced in a study of blood T cell repertoires in COVID-19 (TCRdb year 2020). The library relied on the immunoSEQ multiplex PCR assay. TCRdb's version of the immuneACCESS table is confined to in-frame rearrangements and falls short of the full clone set. An unresolved V gene accounts for under half of the shortfall where checked; the remainder is of unknown origin. For this sample the table gives more than 60,000 clones, of which around nine tenths were detected only once. The ten largest clonotypes hold more than 15% of the sample. The sequencing input was peripheral blood. The receptor source for this set is a woman of 80 years or more with active or convalescent COVID-19.

This chain links TRBV5-5 with TRBJ1-3; D ambiguous. The CDR3 runs 14 residues. Looked up from germline, CDR1 is SGHKS and CDR2 is YYEKEE (reference sequence). V shed 4 bases and J shed 4 bases, with 12 bases lying between them. The CDR3 sequence is CASSLGGRGNTIYF. The CDR3 nucleotides are TGTGCCAGCAGCCTGGGAGGGCGAGGAAACACCATATATTTT.

This clone was recorded only once. The rearrangement links TRBV28 to TRBJ2-3, with 7 bases lining up with TRBD1. Germline trimming cut 4 bases from V and 1 base from J; bases unmatched to any gene: 5. This CDR3 is built from 15 residues. Germline values: CDR1 MDHEN, CDR2 SYDVKM. The chain's CDR3 is CASSSRQGGTDTQYF. The CDR3 nucleotides read TGTGCCAGCAGTTCCAGACAGGGAGGCACAGATACGCAGTATTTT.

The chain carries TRBV4-1 and TRBJ2-2; D perhaps matches TRBD2 (6 bases). The germline CDR1 and CDR2 sequences are MGHRA and YSYEKL. V shed 2 bases and J shed 6 bases, with 16 bases lying between them. CDR3 size: 16 residues. This CDR3 reads CASSQTLYGGAGELFF. The CDR3 nucleotides read TGCGCCAGCAGCCAAACGCTGTACGGGGGTGCCGGGGAGCTGTTTTTT.

This clone was recorded once. The chain employs TRBV5-8 and TRBJ2-1; the match to TRBD1 covers 11 bases. V was clipped by 5 bases and J by 7 bases; unmatched bases: 5. This CDR3 contains 14 residues. Germline V gene sequence: CDR1 SGHTS, CDR2 YDEGEE. The CDR3 loop is CASSSDRGRNEQFF. CDR3 sequence (DNA): TGTGCCAGCAGTTCGGACAGGGGGCGAAATGAGCAGTTCTTC.

The chain couples TRBV3-1 (or the pseudogene TRBV3-2) to TRBJ2-1; D may be TRBD2 (5 bases). V lost 1 base and J lost 0, with 10 bases in between. Germline V CDR1 and CDR2: LGHDT, YNNKEL (reference sequence). This CDR3 comprises 16 residues. The CDR3 loop is CASSQGAGPSYNEQFF. Here the CDR3 DNA reads TGTGCCAGCAGCCAAGGTGCGGGTCCCTCCTACAATGAGCAGTTCTTC.

This chain links TRBV7-2 with TRBJ1-1, with D tentatively TRBD1 (6 bases). The CDR3 runs to 18 residues. CDR1 and CDR2 from the germline V gene are SGHTA and FQGNSA. V shed 5 bases and J shed 0 bases, with 22 bases lying between them. Here the CDR3 reads CASSPTVGGRSMNTEAFF. The CDR3 DNA sequence: TGTGCCAGCAGCCCTACGGTCGGGGGGCGGTCAATGAACACTGAAGCTTTCTTT.

The chain joins TRBV9 to TRBJ2-7; unclear D gene. With 0 bases removed from V and 2 bases from J, the gap between germline ends came to 15 bases. Germline V lookup: CDR1 SGDLS, CDR2 YYNGEE. There are 16 residues in the CDR3. The CDR3 nucleotides read TGTGCCAGCAGCGTAGCCAGTGATACGATTGCCTACGAGCAGTACTTC. Translation: CASSVASDTIAYEQYF.

The chain uses TRBV5-1 and TRBJ2-5, with a possible D match to TRBD1 (5 bases). Germline CDR1 and CDR2: SGHRS and YFSETQ. The CDR3 sequence is 15 residues long. V was cut by 4 bases and J by 2 bases, with 15 bases left in between. This CDR3 is CASSPAVGEQETQYF. The CDR3 DNA follows: TGCGCCAGCAGCCCGGCGGTAGGGGAACAAGAGACCCAGTACTTC. Full variable domain (missing parts from reference TRBV5-1 and TRBJ2-5): KAGVTQTPRYLIKTRGQQVTLSCSPISGHRSVSWYQQTPGQGLQFLFEYFSETQRNKGNFPGRFSGRQFSNSRSEMNVSTLELGDSALYLCASSPAVGEQETQYFGPGTRLLVL.

This chain links TRBV7-2 with TRBJ1-4; a possible D gene is TRBD1 (5 bases). Trimming left V 3 bases short and J 5 bases short, with 10 bases between. CDR3 length: 14 residues. Germline loops: CDR1 SGHTA, CDR2 FQGNSA. The CDR3 DNA sequence: TGTGCCAGCAGCTTTGGGCCAGGGAATGAAAAACTGTTTTTT. Its translation: CASSFGPGNEKLFF.

The rearrangement uses TRBV7-8 and TRBJ1-2, with TRBD1 identical over 10 bases. The CDR3 spans 14 residues. Germline CDR1 SGHVS, CDR2 FQNEAQ. V shed 5 bases, J shed 7 bases, and the junction held 7 bases outside the gene matches. The CDR3 sequence is CASSTRTGGSGYTF. The CDR3 nucleotides read TGTGCCAGCAGCACGAGGACAGGGGGGAGTGGCTACACCTTC.

The chain joins TRBV4-2 to TRBJ2-1; 11 bases map to TRBD2. The germline V gene encodes CDR1 LGHNA and CDR2 YNFKEQ. The CDR3 is made up of 17 amino acids. Trimming took 4 bases from V and 5 from J; bases not matched to a gene: 10. The CDR3 DNA sequence: TGTGCCAGCAGCCCCGTCATAGCGGGGGGGCCAAACAATGAGCAGTTCTTC. Its translation is CASSPVIAGGPNNEQFF.

V usage is TRBV28 and J usage is TRBJ2-5; TRBD2 is a possible D gene (6 bases). CDR1 is MDHEN and CDR2 is SYDVKM in the germline V gene. V gave up 1 base and J gave up 5 bases, with 14 bases separating them. CDR3 length: 15 amino acids. The CDR3 DNA reads as TGTGCCAGCAGTTTATTTCGGGGGTCGGGGGAGACCCAGTACTTC. This sequence encodes CASSLFRGSGETQYF.

J is TRBJ2-3 and V is TRBV5-1, with 10 positions matching TRBD1. From germline, CDR1 is SGHRS and CDR2 YFSETQ. The ends lost 5 bases at V and 5 bases at J; junction bases unmatched: 20. This CDR3 spans 19 amino acids. In nucleotides, the CDR3 is TGCGCCAGCAGTTCAGGACAGGGGGTAACTATCCCCTGGGGAGATACGCAGTATTTT. As protein: CASSSGQGVTIPWGDTQYF.

This clone was seen just once. CDR3 residues: CASSPGGQGSETQYF. The CDR3 nucleotides read TGCGCCAGCAGCCCCGGGGGACAGGGCTCAGAGACCCAGTACTTC. The chain links TRBV5-1 to TRBJ2-5; 9 bases are shared with TRBD1. Germline lookup yields CDR1 SGHRS and CDR2 YFSETQ. The junction had 8 bases not matched to a gene; V was cut back by 4 bases and J by 4 bases. This CDR3 region has 15 residues.

The rearrangement links TRBV5-1 to TRBJ1-2; 9 bases agree with TRBD1. The CDR3 has 16 amino acids. CDR1 and CDR2 from the germline V gene are SGHRS and YFSETQ. Trimming cost V 0 bases and J 0 bases; bases outside gene matches: 3. CDR3 sequence (DNA): TGCGCCAGCAGCTTGGCCCGACAGGGGGCTAACTATGGCTACACCTTC. This sequence encodes CASSLARQGANYGYTF. Based on the CDR3 plus reference TRBV5-1 and TRBJ1-2, the full variable domain is KAGVTQTPRYLIKTRGQQVTLSCSPISGHRSVSWYQQTPGQGLQFLFEYFSETQRNKGNFPGRFSGRQFSNSRSEMNVSTLELGDSALYLCASSLARQGANYGYTFGSGTRLTVV.

This sequence joins TRBV18 and TRBJ1-2; D remains ambiguous. The V gene's germline CDR1 is KGHSH and CDR2 LQKENI. Between the trimmed V and J ends, which lost 2 bases and 3 bases, there was a span of 4 bases. This CDR3 is built from 12 residues. CDR3 coding DNA: TGTGCCAGCTCACCAACGGACTATGGCTACACCTTC. Protein product: CASSPTDYGYTF.